This T cell receptor beta chain was sequenced in a study of beta chain features in type 1 diabetes. This clone was counted only a few times. Reverse transcribing all isolated RNA meant expressed TCRB transcripts were sequenced. Sequencing was performed with immunoSEQ multiplex PCR; in TCRdb, only in-frame clones are kept and a portion is missing. This sample has 150,000 to 200,000 clones, with about an eighth found just once. V was pared by 5 bases and J by 2 bases, with 9 bases between. The CDR3 runs 13 residues. The germline CDR1 and CDR2 sequences are LNHDA and SQIVND (reference sequence). The chain has TRBV19 and TRBJ2-5; D is possibly TRBD2 (5 bases). The sequence derives from a young woman in good health. Sequencing used central memory CD4+ T cells from blood. DNA of the CDR3: TGTGCCAGTAGTCCCGGACTGCAAGAGACCCAGTACTTC. Translating it yields CASSPGLQETQYF.